A single sample gave rise to the 19 T cell receptor beta chains below, sequenced in a study of T-cell reconstitution after alpha-beta-depleted transplantation in children. Library preparation (for TCRbeta) was performed with unique molecular identifiers. TCRdb independently ran MiXCR on the PCR reads; one entry per CDR3 protein. The sample carries about 610,000 distinct CDR3 sequences, 10% to 13% recorded once. The sequenced sample was PBMCs from the stem cell graft donor, obtained from the stem cell graft. These receptors originate from a human donor who donated a stem cell graft to a child with acute myeloid leukemia.

Note on this clonotype: Since the CDR3 does not end with the conserved phenylalanine or tryptophan, this likely comes from a read error. This chain uses TRBV6-2 or TRBV6-3 with TRBJ2-7; no firm D call. V was trimmed by 5 bases and J by 0 bases, leaving 8 bases between them. The CDR3 consists of 13 residues. Germline V gene data show CDR1 as MNHEY and CDR2 as SVGEGT. In DNA form, the CDR3 reads TGTGCCAGCAGTCGACAAGTCTCCTACGAGCAGTACTGC. Amino acid sequence: CASSRQVSYEQYC.

This clonotype was counted a few times. J is TRBJ1-2 and V is TRBV20-1; D uncertain. The germline V gene encodes CDR1 DFQATT and CDR2 SNEGSKA (reference sequence). The CDR3 runs 11 residues. V lost 3 bases and J lost 5, with 7 bases in between. DNA of the CDR3: TGCAGTGCTAGTACGGAATATGGCTACACCTTC. Amino acids: CSASTEYGYTF.

The chain links TRBV11-2 to TRBJ2-3; D may be TRBD2 (5 bases). V was clipped by 5 bases and J by 0 bases, with 12 bases between them. Germline assignment: CDR1 SGHAT and CDR2 FQNNGV. CDR3 size: 15 residues. CDR3 DNA: TGTGCCAGCAGCGGAGGCCCACCTAGCACAGATACGCAGTATTTT. This sequence encodes CASSGGPPSTDTQYF.

At least ten counts were recorded for this clonotype. The rearrangement uses TRBV20-1 and TRBJ2-3; 7 nucleotides agree with TRBD2. V was pared by 3 bases and J by 5 bases, with 17 bases of the junction left unmatched. Germline CDR1 is DFQATT and CDR2 is SNEGSKA (reference sequence). The CDR3 is 17 amino acids. CDR3 bases: TGCAGTGCTAGCCATCCTGGGACTAATCACATTGAAGATACGCAGTATTTT. Residues: CSASHPGTNHIEDTQYF.

The genes are TRBV15 and TRBJ2-1, with no clear D. V was cut by 1 base and J by 3 bases, with 4 bases left in between. CDR3 length equals 13 residues. The germline CDR1 and CDR2 sequences are LNHNV and YYDKDF (reference sequence). DNA for the CDR3: TGTGCCACCAGCAGAGCCAACTACAATGAGCAGTTCTTC. It codes for CATSRANYNEQFF.

The chain combines TRBV5-1 with TRBJ2-5; possible D gene TRBD2, 5 bases. The CDR3 extends over 16 amino acids. Germline values: CDR1 SGHRS, CDR2 YFSETQ. V was trimmed by 4 bases and J by 5 bases, leaving 21 bases between them. Here the CDR3 reads CASSPRRWGEKETQYF. The CDR3, as DNA: TGCGCCAGCAGCCCCCGTCGGTGGGGAGAGAAGGAGACCCAGTACTTC.

The chain couples TRBV28 to TRBJ2-7, with TRBD2 as a possible D gene (5 bases). There are 12 residues in the CDR3. Germline V lookup: CDR1 MDHEN, CDR2 SYDVKM. The ends were cut back, 7 bases at V and 2 bases at J, with 9 bases in the middle. CDR3 nucleotides: TGTGCCAGCATGAGCGGTCCCTACGAGCAGTACTTC. Protein: CASMSGPYEQYF. The whole variable domain, filled in from reference TRBV28 and TRBJ2-7, reads DVKVTQSSRYLVKRTGEKVFLECVQDMDHENMFWYRQDPGLGLRLIYFSYDVKMKEKGDIPEGYSVSREKKERFSLILESASTNQTSMYLCASMSGPYEQYFGPGTRLTVT.

This clonotype has a handful of counts. CDR3 amino acids: CASRRTDSGRGETQYF. CDR3 DNA sequence: TGTGCCAGCAGACGAACAGATAGCGGGAGAGGAGAGACCCAGTACTTC. V and J are TRBV7-2 and TRBJ2-5, with 9 bases identical to TRBD2. This CDR3 has 16 amino acids. Germline V gene lookup returns CDR1 SGHTA and CDR2 FQGNSA. J gave up 4 bases and V 6 bases, and 12 bases lay outside the gene matches.

This clonotype was observed a handful of times. The V gene is TRBV7-9, the J gene TRBJ1-2, with D possibly being TRBD1 (5 bases). Trimming cost V 5 bases and J 4 bases, with 14 bases left between them. This CDR3 region has 14 residues. Looked up from germline, CDR1 is SEHNR and CDR2 is FQNEAQ (reference sequence). The DNA for the CDR3 is TGTGCCAGCAGCAAAAGCGACAGAATCTATGGCTACACCTTC. It codes for CASSKSDRIYGYTF.

There are many counts of this clonotype. The junction does not match germline at one end; this may be a read error. This sequence joins TRBV7-2 and TRBJ2-3, with a weak D call TRBD2 (5 bases). CDR1 SGHTA and CDR2 FQGNSA come from the germline V gene. This CDR3 is 15 amino acids long. The CDR3 here is CASSLRGYPADTQYF. In nucleotides, the CDR3 is TGTGCTAGCAGCTTAAGAGGGTATCCCGCGGATACGCAGTATTTT.

The rearrangement uses TRBV6-2 or TRBV6-3 and TRBJ2-7; 10 bases line up with TRBD2. Germline CDR1 and CDR2: MNHEY and SVGEGT. CDR3 size: 20 residues. Trimming cost V 4 bases and J 3 bases; bases outside gene matches: 21. The CDR3: CASSFSGGASGGLLSYEQYF. The CDR3 bases are TGTGCCAGCAGTTTTTCGGGTGGAGCTAGCGGGGGTCTCTTGAGCTACGAGCAGTACTTC.

A few counts support this clonotype. The chain has TRBV7-2 and TRBJ2-1; D is perhaps TRBD1 or TRBD2 (6 bases each). The CDR3 totals 12 residues. Germline values: CDR1 SGHTA, CDR2 FQGNSA. Trimming took off 3 bases at V and 10 bases at J, with 10 bases between the two ends. Written as DNA, the CDR3 is TGTGCCAGCAGCTTTCGGGGGCCGGAGCAGTTCTTC. Amino acids: CASSFRGPEQFF.

This clonotype came up a few times. This chain joins TRBV20-1 and TRBJ1-2, with D tentatively TRBD1 (6 bases). CDR1 is DFQATT, CDR2 SNEGSKA, per germline (reference sequence). The CDR3 runs to 18 residues. Deletions cut 0 bases from V and 2 bases from J, with 22 bases between. The CDR3 DNA reads as TGCAGTGCTAGAGATCCTACGAGGAGAAGGACAGCGAACTATGGCTACACCTTC. It codes for CSARDPTRRRTANYGYTF.

V gene TRBV11-3 combines with J gene TRBJ2-5; D not certain. Between the trimmed V and J ends, which lost 2 bases and 1 base, there was a span of 11 bases. Germline loops: CDR1 SGHNT, CDR2 YENEEA. The CDR3 sequence is 15 residues long. The CDR3 bases are TGTGCCAGCAGCTTACACCGACATATCCAAGAGACCCAGTACTTC. It is translated as CASSLHRHIQETQYF. The full variable domain, completed using reference TRBV11-3 and TRBJ2-5, is EAGVVQSPRYKIIEKKQPVAFWCNPISGHNTLYWYLQNLGQGPELLIRYENEEAVDDSQLPKDRFSAERLKGVDSTLKIQPAELGDSAVYLCASSLHRHIQETQYFGPGTRLLVL.

This clonotype was counted only a few times. J is TRBJ2-1 and V is TRBV5-5; 7 nucleotides align to TRBD2. The CDR3 runs 16 residues. Germline CDR1 is SGHKS and CDR2 is YYEKEE (reference sequence). V was clipped by 4 bases and J by 5 bases; unmatched bases: 12. The CDR3: CASSLRETAAHNEQFF. The CDR3 nucleotides read TGTGCCAGCAGCCTGCGGGAGACAGCGGCCCACAATGAGCAGTTCTTC.

This clonotype showed up just a few times. The CDR3 protein is CSARDWSAGELFF. The CDR3 DNA sequence: TGCAGTGCTAGAGATTGGAGCGCCGGGGAGCTGTTTTTT. This chain joins TRBV20-1 and TRBJ2-2, with D hard to call. Deletions cut 0 bases from V and 6 bases from J, with 8 bases between. The CDR3 runs 13 residues. Germline V gene lookup returns CDR1 DFQATT and CDR2 SNEGSKA (reference sequence).

This clonotype was detected only a few times. This chain connects TRBV6-1 to TRBJ2-5, with a possible D match to TRBD2 (5 bases). With 8 bases removed from V and 5 bases from J, the gap between germline ends came to 18 bases. In germline, CDR1 is MNHNS, CDR2 SASEGT. The CDR3 runs 14 residues. The CDR3: CASANSGSGETQYF. The CDR3 DNA sequence: TGTGCCAGCGCAAATAGTGGGAGTGGCGAGACCCAGTACTTC.

This sequence joins TRBV20-1 and TRBJ1-1; perhaps TRBD1 as D (6 bases). Looked up from germline, CDR1 is DFQATT and CDR2 is SNEGSKA (reference sequence). This CDR3 spans 14 amino acids. Trimming removed 5 bases from V and 0 bases from J, with 13 bases in between. CDR3 bases: TGCAGTGCTGAATTGAGGGGGGTGAACACTGAAGCTTTCTTT. It encodes CSAELRGVNTEAFF.

This clonotype was found a few times. The V gene is TRBV7-6, the J gene TRBJ2-7, with 7 nucleotides matching TRBD2. Germline V CDR1 and CDR2: SGHVS, FNYEAQ. The V and J ends lost 0 bases and 3 bases, in that order; junction bases with no gene match: 11. The CDR3 is made up of 17 amino acids. Written as DNA, the CDR3 is TGTGCCAGCAGCTTAGCGGCGTGGGAGGGCCCCCGCTACGAGCAGTACTTC. Translating gives CASSLAAWEGPRYEQYF.